These T cell receptor beta chains were read from a single sample in a study of blood T cell repertoires in COVID-19. TCRdb's copy holds only in-frame clones and misses some; the assay was immunoSEQ multiplex PCR. Of over 250,000 clones listed, approximately 90% are singletons. Sequencing input: peripheral blood. The receptor set was obtained from a middle-aged woman who had recovered from COVID-19. Both conserved end residues are part of each CDR3. D genes are given only for firm matches. Expanded clones get a size class; other rows say once, few or many, or leave the size out.

CASRARGGVPLGGRANEQFF	TGTGCCAGCAGAGCGAGGGGGGGGGTCCCCCTAGGCGGGAGGGCCAATGAGCAGTTCTTC	TRBD2	TRBJ2-1	TRBV2	.
CASSLVRGGPGYEQYF	TGTGCCAGCAGCTTAGTTCGGGGAGGGCCCGGATACGAGCAGTACTTC	TRBD2	TRBJ2-7	TRBV11-2	.
CASSDLASGADTQYF	TGTGCCAGCAGTGATTTGGCTAGCGGGGCAGATACGCAGTATTTT	TRBD2	TRBJ2-3	TRBV6-4	.
CASSWDGAGEKLFF	TGTGCCAGCAGTTGGGACGGCGCGGGGGAAAAACTGTTTTTT	.	TRBJ1-4	TRBV6-2/TRBV6-3	.
CASSYSHGPNEQFF	TGTGCCAGCAGTTACTCCCATGGGCCTAATGAGCAGTTCTTC	.	TRBJ2-1	TRBV6-5	.
CASSPGQGNTEAFF	TGTGCCAGCAGCCCCGGACAGGGGAACACTGAAGCTTTCTTT	TRBD1	TRBJ1-1	TRBV11-2	.
CASSLAGGVPGELFF	TGTGCCAGCAGCTTAGCGGGGGGGGTCCCCGGGGAGCTGTTTTTT	TRBD2	TRBJ2-2	TRBV7-2	.
CASREGTSYGYTF	TGTGCCAGCAGGGAGGGGACGTCCTATGGCTACACCTTC	.	TRBJ1-2	TRBV6-5	.
CASSLMQGATEAFF	TGTGCCAGCAGTTTAATGCAGGGGGCCACTGAAGCTTTCTTT	TRBD1	TRBJ1-1	TRBV27	.
CASSPRTRAGDRGTQYF	TGTGCCAGCAGCCCCCGGACTAGGGCGGGAGATCGAGGTACGCAGTATTTT	TRBD2	TRBJ2-3	TRBV27	.
CASSGGLAVQETQYF	TGTGCCAGCAGCGGGGGACTAGCGGTCCAAGAGACCCAGTACTTC	TRBD2	TRBJ2-5	TRBV9	.
CASSLGAGTYNEQFF	TGTGCCAGCAGCTTAGGGGCAGGGACCTACAATGAGCAGTTCTTC	.	TRBJ2-1	TRBV11-3	.
CASSQRGTGGHTEAFF	TGTGCCAGCAGCCAACGCGGGACAGGGGGCCACACTGAAGCTTTCTTT	TRBD1	TRBJ1-1	TRBV3-1/TRBV3-2	.
CASSLGTSTDTQYF	TGTGCCAGCAGCTTAGGGACAAGCACAGATACGCAGTATTTT	.	TRBJ2-3	TRBV7-2	.
CASSRRRRESTDTQYF	TGTGCCAGCAGCCGCCGGCGGCGGGAAAGCACAGATACGCAGTATTTT	.	TRBJ2-3	TRBV7-2	.
CASSLGDRESQPQHF	TGTGCCAGCAGCTTGGGGGACAGGGAAAGTCAGCCCCAGCATTTT	TRBD1	TRBJ1-5	TRBV13	.
CSASGLAGGGDTQYF	TGCAGTGCTAGTGGGCTAGCGGGAGGAGGGGATACGCAGTATTTT	TRBD2	TRBJ2-3	TRBV20-1	.
CASSYDRWGHNSPLHF	TGTGCCAGCAGTTACGACAGGTGGGGCCATAATTCACCCCTCCACTTT	.	TRBJ1-6	TRBV6-5	.
CASSDRGANYGYTF	TGTGCCAGCAGTGATCGGGGAGCTAACTATGGCTACACCTTC	.	TRBJ1-2	TRBV2	.
CASSRGTANTGELFF	TGTGCCAGCAGCCGCGGGACAGCCAACACCGGGGAGCTGTTTTTT	.	TRBJ2-2	TRBV5-8	.
CASSPPALGGETQYF	TGCGCCAGCAGCCCCCCTGCCCTGGGGGGAGAGACCCAGTACTTC	.	TRBJ2-5	TRBV5-1	.
CASSRQGNEKLFF	TGCGCCAGCAGCCGGCAGGGGAATGAAAAACTGTTTTTT	.	TRBJ1-4	TRBV4-1	.
CASSIVPASSYNEQFF	TGTGCCAGTAGTATCGTACCAGCGAGCTCCTACAATGAGCAGTTCTTC	.	TRBJ2-1	TRBV19	.
CASSIGGGGGPQHF	TGTGCCAGTAGTATAGGGGGGGGCGGTGGACCCCAGCATTTT	.	TRBJ1-5	TRBV19	.
CATSDSSTTGQETQYF	TGTGCCACCAGTGACTCCTCGACTACGGGCCAAGAGACCCAGTACTTC	.	TRBJ2-5	TRBV24-1	.
CASSQATSGMGNEQFF	TGTGCCAGCAGCCAAGCGACTAGCGGGATGGGGAATGAGCAGTTCTTC	TRBD2	TRBJ2-1	TRBV3-1/TRBV3-2	.
CASSLEASNQPQHF	TGTGCCAGCAGCTTGGAAGCTAGCAATCAGCCCCAGCATTTT	.	TRBJ1-5	TRBV5-4	few
CASSMGRQGDEQFF	TGTGCCAGTAGTATGGGGAGACAGGGGGATGAGCAGTTCTTC	TRBD1	TRBJ2-1	TRBV19	.
CASTQGPGELFF	TGTGCCAGCACCCAGGGCCCCGGGGAGCTGTTTTTT	.	TRBJ2-2	TRBV7-2	.
CASSLPRGEFNYGYTF	TGTGCCAGCTCACTCCCCAGGGGAGAGTTTAACTATGGCTACACCTTC	.	TRBJ1-2	TRBV18	.
CASSEYGGAEETQYF	TGTGCCAGCAGTGAATATGGGGGGGCCGAGGAGACCCAGTACTTC	.	TRBJ2-5	TRBV25-1	.
CASSGISGRGRNEQFF	TGTGCCAGCTCCGGTATAAGCGGGAGGGGGAGAAATGAGCAGTTCTTC	TRBD2	TRBJ2-1	TRBV27	once
CAWRTGTSGNEQFF	TGTGCCTGGAGGACCGGGACTAGCGGGAATGAGCAGTTCTTC	TRBD2	TRBJ2-1	TRBV30	once
CASSLGAGSGANVLTF	TGTGCCAGCAGCTTAGGGGCGGGCTCTGGGGCCAACGTCCTGACTTTC	.	TRBJ2-6	TRBV7-9	.
CASSLAGQGAPGTQYF	TGTGCCAGCAGCTTAGCTGGCCAGGGGGCCCCCGGGACCCAGTACTTC	TRBD1	TRBJ2-5	TRBV7-2	.
CSVEDPGGRAFF	TGCAGCGTTGAAGACCCAGGGGGGCGCGCTTTCTTT	TRBD1	TRBJ1-1	TRBV29-1	.
CATSRGGTSGRIADTQYF	TGTGCCACCAGCAGAGGGGGGACTAGCGGGAGGATAGCAGATACGCAGTATTTT	TRBD2	TRBJ2-3	TRBV15	.
CASSQDRGIGNTIYF	TGTGCCAGCAGCCAAGATCGAGGGATTGGAAACACCATATATTTT	.	TRBJ1-3	TRBV3-1/TRBV3-2	.
CAWSPGQVGNIQYF	TGTGCCTGGAGCCCGGGACAGGTGGGAAACATTCAGTACTTC	TRBD1	TRBJ2-4	TRBV30	.
CASMGLRGTDTQYF	TGTGCCAGCATGGGACTGAGGGGCACAGATACGCAGTATTTT	.	TRBJ2-3	TRBV6-5	.
CASSPRGGNTEAFF	TGTGCCAGCAGCCCCCGGGGAGGCAACACTGAAGCTTTCTTT	.	TRBJ1-1	TRBV7-3	once
CASNHRWGRTEAFF	TGTGCCAGCAACCACCGGTGGGGCAGGACTGAAGCTTTCTTT	.	TRBJ1-1	TRBV6-5	few
CASSLEGPSSYNEQFF	TGTGCCAGCAGCCTGGAGGGCCCCAGCTCCTACAATGAGCAGTTCTTC	.	TRBJ2-1	TRBV4-2	many
CATSEGRGWVDQPQHF	TGTGCCACCAGTGAGGGCAGGGGGTGGGTCGATCAGCCCCAGCATTTT	TRBD1	TRBJ1-5	TRBV24-1	.
CASSLASGDYNEQFF	TGCGCCAGCAGCTTGGCTAGCGGAGACTACAATGAGCAGTTCTTC	TRBD2	TRBJ2-1	TRBV5-1	once
CASSQKETQYF	TGTGCCAGCTCGCAGAAAGAGACCCAGTACTTC	.	TRBJ2-5	TRBV18	.
CASSVAGWGLAGGDTQYF	TGTGCCAGCAGCGTAGCGGGATGGGGGCTAGCGGGAGGAGATACGCAGTATTTT	TRBD2	TRBJ2-3	TRBV9	.
CASSDRSSGNTIYF	TGTGCCAGCAGCGACAGGAGCTCTGGAAACACCATATATTTT	.	TRBJ1-3	TRBV7-2	.
CASSRTGTANYGYTF	TGTGCCAGCAGCCGAACCGGGACAGCGAACTATGGCTACACCTTC	TRBD1	TRBJ1-2	TRBV3-1/TRBV3-2	.
CASMEGQPNTEAFF	TGTGCCAGCATGGAGGGACAGCCGAACACTGAAGCTTTCTTT	TRBD1	TRBJ1-1	TRBV6-5	.
CASSPTGIGEKLFF	TGTGCCAGCAGCCCTACAGGGATTGGGGAAAAACTGTTTTTT	.	TRBJ1-4	TRBV27	.
CASSPMGQNNEQFF	TGTGCCAGCTCACCGATGGGACAGAACAATGAGCAGTTCTTC	TRBD1	TRBJ2-1	TRBV18	.
CASSYSGGGTEAFF	TGTGCCAGCAGTTACTCCGGGGGTGGCACTGAAGCTTTCTTT	.	TRBJ1-1	TRBV6-2/TRBV6-3	.
CASSRDRGQPLHF	TGTGCCAGCAGCCGGGACAGGGGGCAGCCCCTCCACTTT	TRBD1	TRBJ1-6	TRBV11-2	.
CASSLWGHQAPLHF	TGTGCCAGCAGTTTATGGGGACATCAAGCACCCCTCCACTTT	.	TRBJ1-6	TRBV27	.